Listed here are 24 T cell receptor beta chains from one sample, sequenced in a study of blood T cell repertoires in COVID-19. Sequencing was performed with immunoSEQ multiplex PCR; in TCRdb, only in-frame clones are kept and a portion is missing. This table has roughly 150,000 clones, 80% to 90% appearing once. The sequenced sample consisted of peripheral blood. The receptors shown here come from a woman older than 75 with acute or convalescent COVID-19.

This chain links TRBV5-6 with TRBJ2-3; TRBD1 matches at 8 bases. The CDR3 extends over 16 amino acids. The V gene end was trimmed by 0 bases and the J gene end by 3 bases; junction bases not matched to a gene: 6. Germline V CDR1 and CDR2: SGHDT, YYEEEE. CDR3: CASSLGPGGATDTQYF. CDR3 in DNA: TGTGCCAGCAGCTTGGGGCCAGGGGGCGCGACAGATACGCAGTATTTT.

The chain has TRBV5-1 and TRBJ2-2, with TRBD2 as a possible D gene (7 bases). Germline V lookup: CDR1 SGHRS, CDR2 YFSETQ. There are 18 residues in the CDR3. Trimming removed 0 bases from V and 4 bases from J, with 19 bases in between. The CDR3 protein is CASSLEGAGARGTGELFF. The CDR3, as DNA: TGCGCCAGCAGCTTGGAGGGTGCGGGGGCAAGGGGCACCGGGGAGCTGTTTTTT.

The rearrangement links TRBV30 to TRBJ1-2, with 7 bases matching TRBD1. The CDR3 consists of 13 residues. Germline loops: CDR1 GTSNPN, CDR2 SVGIG (reference sequence). The V segment lost 7 bases and the J segment 4 bases; nucleotides outside the gene matches: 9. The CDR3 loop is CASPGQLIYGYTF. DNA of the CDR3: TGTGCCTCCCCGGGACAGCTGATCTATGGCTACACCTTC.

The V and J genes are TRBV27 and TRBJ2-3, with 7 bases that match TRBD2. With V trimmed by 7 bases and J by 4 bases, 14 bases remained unmatched. Per germline, CDR1 MNHEY and CDR2 SMNVEV (reference sequence). The CDR3 is 16 residues long. CDR3 sequence reads: CASIRKLSGNSDTQYF. CDR3 coding DNA: TGTGCCAGCATTCGAAAACTAAGCGGGAATTCAGATACGCAGTATTTT.

The V call is TRBV7-9, the J call TRBJ2-1; a weak D match, TRBD2 (5 bases). The V and J ends lost 5 bases and 9 bases respectively, with 14 bases between them. There are 13 residues in the CDR3. The V gene's germline CDR1 is SEHNR and CDR2 FQNEAQ (reference sequence). The CDR3 nucleotides are TGTGCCAGCAGCCTCGGGGTTATGGGTGAGCAGTTCTTC. Amino acids: CASSLGVMGEQFF.

The rearrangement links TRBV6-5 to TRBJ2-1, with D possibly being TRBD2 (5 bases). Germline V lookup: CDR1 MNHEY, CDR2 SVGAGI. The CDR3 spans 15 residues. V was pared by 5 bases and J by 5 bases, with 16 bases between. For the CDR3, the DNA is TGTGCCAGCAGTAGGAGCGGCCCGGGGAACAATGAGCAGTTCTTC. Translated, it gives CASSRSGPGNNEQFF.

The chain carries TRBV29-1 and TRBJ2-3, with 7 nucleotides matching TRBD1. This CDR3 comprises 16 residues. Germline trimming cut 3 bases from V and 1 base from J; bases unmatched to any gene: 10. Germline-derived CDR1 and CDR2 are SQVTM and ANQGSEA. The CDR3 DNA reads as TGCAGCGTTGATAGGGGGCAGGGCGGAGGCACAGATACGCAGTATTTT. Translated: CSVDRGQGGGTDTQYF.

The V call is TRBV6-2 or TRBV6-3, the J call TRBJ2-6; 11 nucleotides match TRBD1. Germline loops: CDR1 MNHEY, CDR2 SVGEGT. V lost 0 bases to trimming and J lost 9 bases; unmatched junction nucleotides: 19. This CDR3 region has 21 residues. The CDR3 bases are TGTGCCAGCAGTTACTCGAGCCCATACTTGGGACAGGGGGTCTTTAACAACGTCCTGACTTTC. Its protein is CASSYSSPYLGQGVFNNVLTF.

The chain couples TRBV5-1 to TRBJ2-1, with a weak D call TRBD2 (6 bases). Trimming took off 4 bases at V and 6 bases at J, with 17 bases between the two ends. The CDR3 totals 15 residues. CDR1 is SGHRS, CDR2 YFSETQ, per germline. CDR3 protein: CASSSRDSHRNEQFF. In DNA form, the CDR3 reads TGCGCCAGCAGCAGCCGGGACTCGCACCGCAATGAGCAGTTCTTC.

The chain employs TRBV2 and TRBJ1-1, with 8 bases lining up with TRBD1. Trimming at V came to 4 bases and at J to 2 bases, leaving 6 bases not matched to a gene. The CDR3 is 15 residues long. The germline CDR1 and CDR2 sequences are SNHLY and FYNNEI. The CDR3 DNA is TGTGCCAGCAGTGCCTGGGGACAGGATAACACTGAAGCTTTCTTT. Its protein product is CASSAWGQDNTEAFF.

This chain links TRBV3-1 (or the pseudogene TRBV3-2) with TRBJ2-2; D is perhaps TRBD1 (5 bases). The CDR3 spans 14 residues. CDR1 LGHDT and CDR2 YNNKEL come from the germline V gene (reference sequence). Trimming removed 1 base from V and 5 bases from J, with 8 bases in between. The CDR3 DNA reads as TGTGCCAGCAGCCAAGTGAGGACAACCGGGGAGCTGTTTTTT. Translation: CASSQVRTTGELFF.

The chain uses TRBV4-1 and TRBJ1-2; 7 nucleotides agree with TRBD1. V gave up 1 base and J gave up 8 bases; unmatched junction bases: 7. CDR1 is MGHRA and CDR2 is YSYEKL in the germline V gene. This CDR3 comprises 14 residues. The CDR3 DNA reads TGCGCCAGCAGCCAAGTTGGAGGGGGCCGGGGCTACACCTTC. Encoded protein: CASSQVGGGRGYTF.

This clone was observed once. The chain uses TRBV30 and TRBJ1-1, with D perhaps matching TRBD1 (5 bases). From germline, CDR1 is GTSNPN and CDR2 SVGIG (reference sequence). The CDR3 extends over 13 amino acids. V was shortened by 8 bases and J by 1 base, with 14 bases between the two germline ends. The CDR3 coding sequence is TGTGCCGGTATACCGACAGAGAACACTGAAGCTTTCTTT. It codes for CAGIPTENTEAFF.

There are a few counts of this clone. The chain has TRBV5-1 and TRBJ1-1; D is undetermined. With 4 bases removed from V and 11 bases from J, the gap between germline ends came to 21 bases. CDR1 SGHRS and CDR2 YFSETQ come from the germline V gene. This CDR3 has 14 residues. CDR3 bases: TGCGCCAGCAGCGACCGTTCAGGTGTATCCGTGGCTTTCTTT. Translating gives CASSDRSGVSVAFF.

This CDR3 reads CAWGPRDRLSYEQYF. CDR3 DNA sequence: TGTGCCTGGGGACCGAGGGACAGATTATCCTACGAGCAGTACTTC. This sequence joins TRBV30 and TRBJ2-7, with 7 bases identical to TRBD1. CDR3 size: 15 residues. CDR1 and CDR2 from the germline V gene are GTSNPN and SVGIG (reference sequence). J lost 1 base, V lost 5 bases, and 11 bases had no gene match.

CDR3 nucleotide sequence: TGTGCCAGCAGTCCAATCGGGGGGCTCACTGAAGCTTTCTTT. It codes for CASSPIGGLTEAFF. The chain employs TRBV25-1 and TRBJ1-1, with D maybe TRBD1 (6 bases). The germline CDR1 and CDR2 sequences are MGHDK and SYGVNS. The CDR3 has 14 amino acids. Deletions cut 5 bases from V and 4 bases from J, with 14 bases between.

Regarding this clone: The sample contains more than one DNA sequence encoding this CDR3. This rearrangement joins TRBV2 to TRBJ2-2; 11 nucleotides line up with TRBD2. The V gene end was trimmed by 5 bases and the J gene end by 4 bases; junction bases not matched to a gene: 3. Germline V CDR1 and CDR2: SNHLY, FYNNEI. This CDR3 is 15 amino acids long. The CDR3 spells CASSRTSGGTGELFF. DNA for the CDR3: TGTGCCAGCAGTCGCACTAGCGGGGGCACCGGGGAGCTGTTTTTT.

This clone appeared once. The chain's CDR3 is CASSGVAGGVNEQFF. CDR3 DNA sequence: TGCGCCAGCAGCGGCGTAGCGGGGGGGGTCAATGAGCAGTTCTTC. The chain links TRBV5-1 to TRBJ2-1; TRBD2 matches 11 bases. The length of the CDR3 is 15 residues. Trimming at V came to 4 bases and at J to 6 bases, leaving 6 bases not matched to a gene. Germline CDR1 SGHRS, CDR2 YFSETQ.

This rearrangement joins TRBV4-3 to TRBJ2-2, with a tentative D call TRBD2 (6 bases). This CDR3 comprises 15 residues. V lost 4 bases and J 0 bases, leaving 9 bases between the germline ends. Germline-derived CDR1 and CDR2 are LGHNA and YSLEER. CDR3 sequence reads: CASSRSGANTGELFF. The CDR3 nucleotides are TGCGCCAGCAGCCGTAGCGGCGCGAACACCGGGGAGCTGTTTTTT.

The chain has TRBV3-1 (or the pseudogene TRBV3-2) and TRBJ1-6; tentatively, D is TRBD1 (6 bases). Trimming cost V 9 bases and J 4 bases, with 10 bases left between them. Germline CDR1 LGHDT, CDR2 YNNKEL (reference sequence). The CDR3 extends over 13 amino acids. DNA for the CDR3: TGTGCCAGTGCAGGGGAATATAATTCACCCCTCCACTTT. Translation gives CASAGEYNSPLHF.

The chain has TRBV7-2 and TRBJ2-7, with 11 bases fitting TRBD1. This CDR3 is built from 17 residues. Germline-derived CDR1 and CDR2 are SGHTA and FQGNSA. The ends lost 5 bases at V and 3 bases at J; junction bases unmatched: 12. CDR3 loop: CASSLGQGAARDYEQYF. The CDR3 DNA sequence: TGTGCCAGCAGCCTAGGACAGGGGGCGGCCCGTGACTACGAGCAGTACTTC.

The table lists this clone with a few counts. This chain uses TRBV28 with TRBJ1-5; 9 nucleotides line up with TRBD1. The CDR3 loop spans 15 amino acids. Germline lookup yields CDR1 MDHEN and CDR2 SYDVKM. The junction had 10 bases not matched to a gene; V was cut back by 7 bases and J by 6 bases. The CDR3 DNA reads TGTGCCAGCAATTCCGGGACAGGGAAGGTTCAGCCCCAGCATTTT. This gives the protein CASNSGTGKVQPQHF. The full variable domain, rest sourced from reference TRBV28 and TRBJ1-5, is DVKVTQSSRYLVKRTGEKVFLECVQDMDHENMFWYRQDPGLGLRLIYFSYDVKMKEKGDIPEGYSVSREKKERFSLILESASTNQTSMYLCASNSGTGKVQPQHFGDGTRLSIL.

The CDR3 nucleotides are TGTGCCAGCAGCCAACAGGGGCCCTATAATTCACCCCTCCACTTT. Translated, it gives CASSQQGPYNSPLHF. The chain has TRBV3-1 (or the pseudogene TRBV3-2) and TRBJ1-6; possible D gene TRBD1, 6 bases. The CDR3 sequence is 15 residues long. In germline, CDR1 is LGHDT, CDR2 YNNKEL (reference sequence). Trimming took off 2 bases at V and 2 bases at J, with 7 bases between the two ends.

The rearrangement joins TRBV27 to TRBJ2-5; maybe TRBD1 (6 bases). The CDR3 spans 13 residues. Trimming took 5 bases from V and 2 from J, leaving 9 bases between them. Germline CDR1 reads MNHEY; CDR2 reads SMNVEV (reference sequence). The CDR3 sequence is CASSEGDQETQYF. Written as DNA, the CDR3 is TGTGCCAGCAGTGAGGGGGATCAAGAGACCCAGTACTTC.